Listed below are T cell receptor beta chains from one sample, sequenced in a study of OX40 agonist ivuxolimab in advanced cancers. TCRdb keeps only in-frame clones here, not all; method: immunoSEQ multiplex PCR. This table has roughly 40,000 clones, 70% to 90% appearing once. This specimen was CD4+ or CD8+ T cells sorted from blood, taken in a trial of the OX40 agonist ivuxolimab. These receptors were taken from an adult with an advanced solid tumor such as melanoma, head and neck, liver or kidney cancer. Both conserved end residues are part of each CDR3. The D gene is left open where the match is weak. Size tells how often a clone was seen (once, few, many) or the class of an expanded clone, and some rows leave it out.

TRBV18	16	TRBJ1-3	.	TRBD1	TGTGCCAGCTCACCAAACAGGGGAACCTCTGGAAACACCATATATTTT	CASSPNRGTSGNTIYF
TRBV28	15	TRBJ1-6	.	.	TGTGCCATCAACGACGGAAGCTCCTATAATTCACCCCTCCACTTT	CAINDGSSYNSPLHF
TRBV10-1	15	TRBJ2-4	.	.	TGCGCCAGCAGTGATGGGGGATTAGCCAAAAACATTCAGTACTTC	CASSDGGLAKNIQYF
TRBV7-9	13	TRBJ2-1	.	TRBD2	TGTGCCACCACACTAGCGGGAGGTAACGAGCAGTTCTTC	CATTLAGGNEQFF
TRBV5-1	12	TRBJ2-7	.	.	TGCGCCAGCAGCGATCGGACGTACGAGCAGTACTTC	CASSDRTYEQYF
TRBV18	16	TRBJ1-5	.	.	TGTGCCAGCTCAACCTCGACACAACAGGTCCATCAGCCCCAGCATTTT	CASSTSTQQVHQPQHF
TRBV6-6	15	TRBJ1-6	.	TRBD1	TGTGCCAGCAGTGATCCAACAGGGGATACTTCACCCCTCCACTTT	CASSDPTGDTSPLHF
TRBV14	16	TRBJ2-7	.	TRBD2	TGTGCCAGCAGCCTTCTCAGCGGGAGACTGGGCTACGAGCAGTACTTC	CASSLLSGRLGYEQYF
TRBV18	12	TRBJ2-1	.	.	TGTGCCAGCTCACCAGGGGGAAATGAGCAGTTCTTC	CASSPGGNEQFF
TRBV7-9	14	TRBJ2-2	.	.	TGTGCCAGCAGCTTCCCCAGAGGGCCCGGGGAGCTGTTTTTT	CASSFPRGPGELFF
TRBV5-1	16	TRBJ2-3	.	TRBD2	TGCGCCAGCAGCAAGGGACTAGCGGGAGGTGCAGATACGCAGTATTTT	CASSKGLAGGADTQYF
TRBV30	12	TRBJ2-7	.	.	TGTGCCTGGAGTAAGCTAGGAAGGGTTACGTACTTC	CAWSKLGRVTYF
TRBV9	14	TRBJ2-7	.	.	TGTGCCAGCAGTCCGGGACTTCGAAGCTACGAGCAGTACTTC	CASSPGLRSYEQYF
TRBV2	15	TRBJ2-1	once	TRBD1	TGTGCCAGCAGAAAGGACAGGGCCTCCTACAATGAGCAGTTCTTC	CASRKDRASYNEQFF
TRBV18	14	TRBJ1-2	.	.	TGTGCCAGCCGAGGGACGGAAACTAACTATGGCTACACCTTC	CASRGTETNYGYTF